In this sample, the clone carrying this T cell receptor beta chain turned up many times. Antigen unknown. This CDR3 has 13 amino acids. V lost 7 bases to trimming and J lost 2 bases, with 9 bases between them. The germline V gene encodes CDR1 SNHLY and CDR2 FYNNEI. This sample is drawn from a study of regulatory T cells in long-lasting Graves disease. Study-level findings and limits: Persistent Graves' patients possessed reduced TCR diversity relative to recently diagnosed ones. TRBV28 was favored in persistent disease, as were TRBJ1-2 and TRBJ2-5.

Arm-PCR of CDR3 regions with iRepertoire HTBI primers generated TCR beta libraries. The authors' processing: Identified across the samples were some 62 TRBV segments and 14 TRBJ segments. From the multiplex PCR reads, TCRdb called clonotypes with MiXCR, one entry per CDR3 protein. None of the V and J calls come from the authors' own analysis; TCRdb made them. The table shows around 460,000 distinct CDR3 sequences, with 20% to 25% occurring only once. Time point noted: persistent/refractory GD, antithyroid drugs over 5 years with positive TRAb. The TCR library was made from RNA extracted from PBMCs. The patients included were those that came from an endocrinology department in Xi'an, China.

The sequence derives from a female donor with Graves disease. Specimen: peripheral blood mononuclear cells (PBMCs), collected when the disease was refractory, from a patient treated with antithyroid drugs. The chain uses TRBV2 and TRBJ2-4; no clear D. The CDR3 loop is CASIANTKNIQYF. Written as DNA, the CDR3 is TGTGCCAGCATCGCGAATACCAAAAACATTCAGTACTTC.